The entry below gives a single T cell receptor (beta chain) sequence along with its context. Its antigen is unknown. The sample originates from a study of T-cell reconstitution after alpha-beta-depleted transplantation in children. The TCRbeta library was prepared with unique molecular identifiers. TCRdb processed the PCR reads anew with MiXCR; each CDR3 protein has one entry. The data hold 120,000 or so distinct CDR3 sequences, with roughly 24% observed a single time. The study's findings and limits: Recipient T cells and thymic progenitors that survived were the source of the high TCRbeta diversity seen at day 60 in some patients. It was newly produced T cells that mostly accounted for T-cell counts and diversity one year after transplant. Reportedly, alpha-beta T cells present about two months post-transplant originated from several hundred expanded clones of graft origin.

The ends lost 6 bases at V and 4 bases at J; junction bases unmatched: 5. This CDR3 has 13 residues. Germline values: CDR1 MGHRA, CDR2 YSYEKL. The clonotype was recovered from a male patient under 10 years old who had a stem cell transplant for chronic granulomatous disease, so the T cells may come from the graft donor. This chain joins TRBV4-1 and TRBJ1-2; 7 bases are shared with TRBD1. The source was PBMCs, mostly from graft donor cells, collected 180 days after TCRalphabeta/CD19-depleted stem cell transplant. CDR3 sequence: CASRQTGTYGYTF. The CDR3, as DNA: TGCGCCAGCAGGCAGACAGGGACCTATGGCTACACCTTC.